This T cell receptor beta chain was identified during a study of patients and donors after allogeneic stem cell transplantation. The germline CDR1 and CDR2 sequences are SQVTM and ANQGSEA. The germline V and J ends were trimmed by 8 bases and 4 bases, with 17 bases remaining between them. CDR3 size: 13 residues. This clonotype was counted a few times. TCRdb re-derived calls from the RT-PCR reads in MiXCR, one entry per CDR3 protein. The table shows 65,000 to 80,000 distinct CDR3 sequences, with 26% occurring only once. The sequenced sample consisted of blood, either unsorted or a sorted T cell fraction (not recorded which). V usage is TRBV29-1 and J usage is TRBJ1-1; D remains ambiguous. The origin of this receptor is a human donor who was either an allogeneic HSCT recipient or a stem cell or donor lymphocyte infusion donor (not recorded which). It is not recorded whose cells these are; they may come from a transplant donor. The CDR3: CSFESWERTEAFF. The CDR3 nucleotides read TGCAGCTTCGAAAGCTGGGAACGCACTGAAGCTTTCTTT.